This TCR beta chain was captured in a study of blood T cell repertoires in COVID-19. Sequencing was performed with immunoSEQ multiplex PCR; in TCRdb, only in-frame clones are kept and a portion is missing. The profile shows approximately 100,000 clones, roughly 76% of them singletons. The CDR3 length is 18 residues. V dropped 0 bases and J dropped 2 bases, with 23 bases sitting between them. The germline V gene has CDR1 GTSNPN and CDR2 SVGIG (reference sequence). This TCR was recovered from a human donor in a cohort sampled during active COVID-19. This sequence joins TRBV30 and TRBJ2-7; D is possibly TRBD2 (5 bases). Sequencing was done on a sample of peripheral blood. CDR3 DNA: TGTGCCTGGAGTGTAAGCCCAGCCTACGGGATTACCACCTACGAGCAGTACTTC. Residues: CAWSVSPAYGITTYEQYF.